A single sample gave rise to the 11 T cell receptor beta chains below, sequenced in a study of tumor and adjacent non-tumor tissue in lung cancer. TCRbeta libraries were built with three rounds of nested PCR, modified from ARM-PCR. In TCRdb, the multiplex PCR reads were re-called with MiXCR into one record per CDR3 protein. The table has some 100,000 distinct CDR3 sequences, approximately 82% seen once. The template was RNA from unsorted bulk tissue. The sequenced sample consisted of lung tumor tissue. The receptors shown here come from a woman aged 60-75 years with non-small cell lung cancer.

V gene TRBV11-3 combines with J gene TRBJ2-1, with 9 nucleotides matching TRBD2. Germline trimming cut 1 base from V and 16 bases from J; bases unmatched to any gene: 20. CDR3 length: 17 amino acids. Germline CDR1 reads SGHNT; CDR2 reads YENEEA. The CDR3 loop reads CASSLGLTSGSHNKQFF. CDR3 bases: TGTGCCAGCAGCTTAGGGTTGACTAGCGGAAGCCACAATAAACAATTCTTC.

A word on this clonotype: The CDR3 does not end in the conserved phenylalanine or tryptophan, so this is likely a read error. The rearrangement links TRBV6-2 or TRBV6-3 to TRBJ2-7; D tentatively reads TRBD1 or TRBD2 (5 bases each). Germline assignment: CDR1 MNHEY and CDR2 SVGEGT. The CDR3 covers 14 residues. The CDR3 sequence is CTSSRGRGPYEQYL. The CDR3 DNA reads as TGTACCAGCAGCAGAGGACGGGGACCTTACGAACAGTACCTC.

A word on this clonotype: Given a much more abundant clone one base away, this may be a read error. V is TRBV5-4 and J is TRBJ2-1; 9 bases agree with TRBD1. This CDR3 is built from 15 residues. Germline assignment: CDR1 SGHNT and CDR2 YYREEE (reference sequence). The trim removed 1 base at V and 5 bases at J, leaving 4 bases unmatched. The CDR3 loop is CASSLTGGQDNEQFF. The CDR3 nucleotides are TGTGCCAGCAGCTTGACAGGGGGCCAGGACAATGAGCAGTTCTTC.

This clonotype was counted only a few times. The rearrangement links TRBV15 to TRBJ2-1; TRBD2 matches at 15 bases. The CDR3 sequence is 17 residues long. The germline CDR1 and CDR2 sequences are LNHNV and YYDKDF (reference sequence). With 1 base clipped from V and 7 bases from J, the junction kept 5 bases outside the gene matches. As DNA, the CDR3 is TGTGCCACCAGCAGAGGGACTAGCGGGGGGGCCTGGAATGAGCAGTTCTTC. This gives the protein CATSRGTSGGAWNEQFF.

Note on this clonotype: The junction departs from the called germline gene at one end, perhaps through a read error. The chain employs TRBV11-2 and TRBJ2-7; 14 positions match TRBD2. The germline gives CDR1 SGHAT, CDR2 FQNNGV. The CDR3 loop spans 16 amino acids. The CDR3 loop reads CAISLTSGGAYYGQYF. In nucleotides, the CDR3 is TGTGCCATCAGCTTGACTAGCGGGGGGGCCTACTACGGGCAGTACTTC. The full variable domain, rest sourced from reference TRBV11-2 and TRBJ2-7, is EAGVAQSPRYKIIEKRQSVAFWCNPISGHATLYWYQQILGQGPKLLIQFQNNGVVDDSQLPKDRFSAERLKGVDSTLKIQPAKLEDSAVYLCAISLTSGGAYYGQYFGPGTRLTVT.

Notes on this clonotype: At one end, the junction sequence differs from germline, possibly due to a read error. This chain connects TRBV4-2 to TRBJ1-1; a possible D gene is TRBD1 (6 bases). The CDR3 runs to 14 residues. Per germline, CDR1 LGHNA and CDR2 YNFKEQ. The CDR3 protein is CTSSSLGGGTEAFF. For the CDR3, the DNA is TGTACCAGCAGTTCCCTAGGGGGAGGCACTGAAGCTTTCTTT.

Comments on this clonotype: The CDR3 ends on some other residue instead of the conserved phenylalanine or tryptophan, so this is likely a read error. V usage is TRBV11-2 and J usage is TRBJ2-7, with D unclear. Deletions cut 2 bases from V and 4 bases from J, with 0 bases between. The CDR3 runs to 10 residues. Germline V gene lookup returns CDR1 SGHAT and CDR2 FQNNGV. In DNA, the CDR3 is TGTGCCAGCAGCTTATACGAGCAGTACCAC. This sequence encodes CASSLYEQYH.

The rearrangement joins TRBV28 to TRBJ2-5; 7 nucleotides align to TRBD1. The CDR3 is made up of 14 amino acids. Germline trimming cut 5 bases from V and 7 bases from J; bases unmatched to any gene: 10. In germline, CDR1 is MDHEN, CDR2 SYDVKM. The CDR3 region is CASSMNTGVVTQYF. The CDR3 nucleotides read TGTGCCAGCAGTATGAACACAGGGGTCGTGACCCAGTACTTC.

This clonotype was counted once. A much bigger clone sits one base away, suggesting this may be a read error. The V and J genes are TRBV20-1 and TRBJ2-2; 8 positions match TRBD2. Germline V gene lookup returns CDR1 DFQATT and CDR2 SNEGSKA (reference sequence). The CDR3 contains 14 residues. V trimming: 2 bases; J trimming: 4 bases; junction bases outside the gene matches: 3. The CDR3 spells CSARLLAGTGELFF. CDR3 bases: TGCAGTGCTAGATTGCTAGCGGGCACCGGGGAGCTGTTTTTT.

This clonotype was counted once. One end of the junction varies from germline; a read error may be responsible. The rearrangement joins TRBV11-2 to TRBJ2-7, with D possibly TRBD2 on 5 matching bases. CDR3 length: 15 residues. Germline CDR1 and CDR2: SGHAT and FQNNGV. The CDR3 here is CASSYGNSVSYEQYF. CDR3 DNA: TGTGCTAGCAGCTACGGGAATAGCGTGAGCTACGAGCAGTACTTC. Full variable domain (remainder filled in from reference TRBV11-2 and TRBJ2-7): EAGVAQSPRYKIIEKRQSVAFWCNPISGHATLYWYQQILGQGPKLLIQFQNNGVVDDSQLPKDRFSAERLKGVDSTLKIQPAKLEDSAVYLCASSYGNSVSYEQYFGPGTRLTVT.

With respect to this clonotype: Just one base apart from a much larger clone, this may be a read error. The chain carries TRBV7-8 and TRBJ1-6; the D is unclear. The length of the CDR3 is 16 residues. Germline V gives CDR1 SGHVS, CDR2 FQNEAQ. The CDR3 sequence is CANSLRRVSPNSPLHF. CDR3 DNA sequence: TGTGCCAACAGCCTACGCCGTGTCTCCCCAAATTCACCCCTCCACTTT.